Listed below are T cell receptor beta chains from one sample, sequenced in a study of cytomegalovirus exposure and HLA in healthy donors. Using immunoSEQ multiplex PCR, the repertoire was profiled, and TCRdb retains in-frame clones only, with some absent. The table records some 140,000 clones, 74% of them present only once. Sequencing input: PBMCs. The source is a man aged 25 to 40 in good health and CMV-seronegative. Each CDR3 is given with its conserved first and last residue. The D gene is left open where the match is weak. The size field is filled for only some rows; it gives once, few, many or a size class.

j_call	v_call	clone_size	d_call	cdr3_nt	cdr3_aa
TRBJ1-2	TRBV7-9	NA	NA	TGTGCCAGCAGCTTTTCCCCAGTGGATGGCTACACCTTC	CASSFSPVDGYTF
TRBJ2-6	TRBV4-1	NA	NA	TGCGCCAGCAGCCAAGATATCAGGGGCCAGCGGCGGGCCAACGTCCTGACTTTC	CASSQDIRGQRRANVLTF
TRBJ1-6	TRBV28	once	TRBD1	TGTGCCAGTCGCGAGGGGACAGCGAGCTCCTATAATTCACCCCTCCACTTT	CASREGTASSYNSPLHF
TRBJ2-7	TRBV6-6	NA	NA	TGTGCCAGCAGTTACACCCGAGTTTCCTACGAGCAGTACTTC	CASSYTRVSYEQYF
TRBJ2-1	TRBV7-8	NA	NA	TGTGCCAGCATCCAACAGGGTTCCTACAATGAGCAGTTCTTC	CASIQQGSYNEQFF
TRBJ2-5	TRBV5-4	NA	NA	TGTGCCAGCAGCTTGGGGGCCCAAGAGACCCAGTACTTC	CASSLGAQETQYF
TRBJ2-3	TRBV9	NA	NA	TGTGCCAGCAGCCTACGGGGAGACGGCACAGATACGCAGTATTTT	CASSLRGDGTDTQYF
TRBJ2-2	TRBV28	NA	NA	TGTGCCAGCAGTACCGGGGGACGGTCGTCCGGGGAGCTGTTTTTT	CASSTGGRSSGELFF
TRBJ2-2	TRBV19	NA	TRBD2	TGTGCCAGTAGAAAGGGGGGGACTAGGAACACCGGGGAGCTGTTTTTT	CASRKGGTRNTGELFF
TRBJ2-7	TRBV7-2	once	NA	TGTGCCAGCAGCTTACTCATGGGGGGGCAGTACTTC	CASSLLMGGQYF
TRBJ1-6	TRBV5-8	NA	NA	TGTGCCAGCAGCCACGGACGGCGTACGGGGTATTCACCCCTCCACTTT	CASSHGRRTGYSPLHF
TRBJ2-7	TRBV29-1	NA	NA	TGCAGCGTTGTAATAGTGGGAGCCTACGAGCAGTACTTC	CSVVIVGAYEQYF
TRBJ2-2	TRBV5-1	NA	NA	TGCGCCAGCAGCTTGGACGCGGCCGGGGAGCTGTTTTTT	CASSLDAAGELFF
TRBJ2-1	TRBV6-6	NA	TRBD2	TGTGCCAGCACTCGGGGGGGCGGGGGGATATACAATGAGCAGTTCTTC	CASTRGGGGIYNEQFF
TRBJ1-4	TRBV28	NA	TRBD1	TGTGCCAGCATCCCAGGACAGGGGCTCCGAGGAAATGAAAAACTGTTTTTT	CASIPGQGLRGNEKLFF
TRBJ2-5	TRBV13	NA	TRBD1	TGTGCCAGCAGCGGAGGGACAGGGCTAAGGGAGACCCAGTACTTC	CASSGGTGLRETQYF
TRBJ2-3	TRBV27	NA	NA	TGTGCCAGCAGTTTAATCAGGGGAGCAGATACGCAGTATTTT	CASSLIRGADTQYF
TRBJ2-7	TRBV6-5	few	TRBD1	TGTGCCAGCAGTTACTCCGACAGGGTCGAGCAGTACTTC	CASSYSDRVEQYF
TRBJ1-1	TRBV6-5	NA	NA	TGTGCCACTTACCGGGGCGGAGGGATTAACACTGAAGCTTTCTTT	CATYRGGGINTEAFF
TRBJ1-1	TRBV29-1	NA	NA	TGCAGCGTGGGGACTTCCAACCCTGAAGCTTTCTTT	CSVGTSNPEAFF
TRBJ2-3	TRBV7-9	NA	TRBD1	TGTGCCAGCAGCTTAGACCAGGGGGCAGATACGCAGTATTTT	CASSLDQGADTQYF
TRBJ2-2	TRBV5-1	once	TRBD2	TGCGCCAGCAGCTTACCTAGCGGGGGTTCCGGGGAGCTGTTTTTT	CASSLPSGGSGELFF
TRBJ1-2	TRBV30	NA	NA	TGTGCCTGGAGTGTACTATCCCCGGGGGGTGGCTACACCTTC	CAWSVLSPGGGYTF
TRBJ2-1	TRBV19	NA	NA	TGTGCCAGTAGTATCAGGGTATTTTCGGCTGAGCAGTTCTTC	CASSIRVFSAEQFF
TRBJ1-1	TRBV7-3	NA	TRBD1	TGTGCCAGCAGTAGCCCAGGGGGCAGAGAGACTGAAGCTTTCTTT	CASSSPGGRETEAFF
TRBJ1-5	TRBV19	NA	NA	TGTGCCAGTAGTATAGGGGGAGGGGGGGGCCGGCAGCCCCAGCATTTT	CASSIGGGGGRQPQHF
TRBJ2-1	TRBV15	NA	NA	TGTGCCACCAGCCGAACAAGGGGGATTGATGAGCAGTTCTTC	CATSRTRGIDEQFF
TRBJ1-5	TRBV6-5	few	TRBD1	TGTGCCAGCAGTCCCGGGACAGGGAACAATCAGCCCCAGCATTTT	CASSPGTGNNQPQHF
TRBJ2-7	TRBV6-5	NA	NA	TGTGCCAGCAGTTACTCCTCAGGGGTGCCTACCTACGAGCAGTACTTC	CASSYSSGVPTYEQYF
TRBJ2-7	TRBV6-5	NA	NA	TGTGCCAGCAGTTACGCCCGGGTCAATTCCTACGAGCAGTACTTC	CASSYARVNSYEQYF
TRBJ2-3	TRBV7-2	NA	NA	TGTGCCAGCAGCTCCTCGGATACGCAGTATTTT	CASSSSDTQYF
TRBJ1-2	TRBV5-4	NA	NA	TGTGCCAGCAGCTTGGCAGGCCCGCAGGTCTATGGCTACACCTTC	CASSLAGPQVYGYTF
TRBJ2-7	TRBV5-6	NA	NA	TGTGCCAGCAGCTTGAACGGAGTCTACGAGCAGTACTTC	CASSLNGVYEQYF
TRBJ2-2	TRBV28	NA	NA	TGTGCCAGCAACTCAGGGAACGCGAACACCGGGGAGCTGTTTTTT	CASNSGNANTGELFF
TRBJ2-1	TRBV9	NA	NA	TGTGCCAGCAGGGGGGGTAGCGCCTACAATGAGCAGTTCTTC	CASRGGSAYNEQFF
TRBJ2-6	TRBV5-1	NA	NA	TGCGCCAGCAGCTTGTTCCAGGGGAGCTCTGGGGCCAACGTCCTGACTTTC	CASSLFQGSSGANVLTF
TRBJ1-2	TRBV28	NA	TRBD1	TGTGCCAGCAGTTTATCCGGGACAGGAGTCATCTACGGCTACACCTTC	CASSLSGTGVIYGYTF
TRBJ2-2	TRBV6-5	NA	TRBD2	TGTGCCAGCAGGCCCCCTAGCGGGGGTTCCGGGGAGCTGTTTTTT	CASRPPSGGSGELFF
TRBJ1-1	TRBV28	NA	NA	TGTGCCAGCAACTCGAACACTGAAGCTTTCTTT	CASNSNTEAFF
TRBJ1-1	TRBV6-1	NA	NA	TGTGCCAGCAGTGCCAGTATCAGGGGCACTGAAGCTTTCTTT	CASSASIRGTEAFF
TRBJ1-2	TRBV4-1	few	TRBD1	TGCGCCAGCAGCCAAGGGAGACTTACCTTCTCACAGGGGGAGCTTGGCTACACCTTC	CASSQGRLTFSQGELGYTF